The clone carrying this T cell receptor (beta chain) was seen a handful of times. With 60 Vbeta and 13 Jbeta primers, the PCR was carried out. Clones were read by immunoSEQ multiplex PCR, and TCRdb kept only the in-frame ones, dropping some. The data show roughly 180,000 clones, 9.5% seen once. The data stem from a study of cytomegalovirus exposure and HLA in healthy donors. Germline V gene data show CDR1 as SNHLY and CDR2 as FYNNEI. This CDR3 comprises 16 residues. The ends lost 4 bases at V and 4 bases at J; junction bases unmatched: 5. J is TRBJ2-7 and V is TRBV2, with 15 bases identical to TRBD2. Sequences were obtained from PBMCs. The TCR originated in a woman between 25 and 40 years old in good health and CMV-seropositive. This chain's CDR3 is CASSVRTSGRAYEQYF. DNA of the CDR3: TGTGCCAGCAGTGTTCGGACTAGCGGGAGGGCTTACGAGCAGTACTTC.